Sequencing of this T cell receptor beta chain was carried out in a study of blood T cell repertoires in COVID-19. Study background: The United States, Italy and Spain were the sources of the acute and convalescent COVID-19 samples. The analysed material was cDNA or gDNA that came from T cells, B-cell-depleted T cells, or PBMCs.

In the original analysis: From reference gene primer amplification, estimates of nucleated cell counts were derived. The repertoire was sequenced with immunoSEQ multiplex PCR; TCRdb's copy has only in-frame clones and lacks some. That table furnishes V, J and clone size, whereas the DNA furnished D and trimming. This sample carries under 250,000 clones, about four fifths of them seen once, and the ten largest clones take roughly 2.3%. Input material: peripheral blood. This sequence was found in a woman between 55 and 75 years old with acute or convalescent COVID-19.

The CDR3 DNA reads as TGTGCCAGTAGTAGGGGGACAGGAAAGGGCTACGAGCAGTACTTC. Residues: CASSRGTGKGYEQYF. The chain couples TRBV19 to TRBJ2-7; 8 positions match TRBD1. The junction had 8 bases not matched to a gene; V was cut back by 4 bases and J by 3 bases. CDR1 LNHDA and CDR2 SQIVND come from the germline V gene (reference sequence). The CDR3 spans 15 residues.